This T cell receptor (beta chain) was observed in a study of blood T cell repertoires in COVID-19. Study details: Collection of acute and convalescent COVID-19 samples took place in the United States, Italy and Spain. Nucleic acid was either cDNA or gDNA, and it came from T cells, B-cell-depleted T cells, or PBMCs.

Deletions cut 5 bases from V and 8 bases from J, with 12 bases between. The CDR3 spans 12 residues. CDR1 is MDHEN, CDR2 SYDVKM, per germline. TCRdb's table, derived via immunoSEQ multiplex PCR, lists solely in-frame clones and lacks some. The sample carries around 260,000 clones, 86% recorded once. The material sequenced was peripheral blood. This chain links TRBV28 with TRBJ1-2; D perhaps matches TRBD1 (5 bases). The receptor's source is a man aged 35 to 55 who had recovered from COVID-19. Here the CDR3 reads CASSPGPGGYTF. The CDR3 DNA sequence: TGTGCCAGCAGTCCAGGGCCTGGGGGCTACACCTTC.